This note documents a single TCR beta chain sequence. Its antigen is not identified. CDR3 length equals 15 residues. The V gene's germline CDR1 is KGHSH and CDR2 LQKENI. J gave up 4 bases and V 4 bases, and 4 bases lay outside the gene matches. This record comes from a study of long-term antiretroviral therapy in people with HIV. Study results and caveats: Pre-ART expanded TRB clones stayed dominant throughout, though often decreasing after ART.

Survey-level immunoSEQ v3.0 assays were run. The repertoire was sequenced with immunoSEQ multiplex PCR; TCRdb's copy has only in-frame clones and lacks some. The sample carries some 28,000 clones, 95% recorded once. Each donor provided at least one pre-ART PBMC sample and at least two post-ART PBMC samples. This TCR derives from a man between 45 and 60 years old with HIV. The sample consisted of unsorted PBMCs, taken 5.3 years after starting antiretroviral therapy. The chain links TRBV18 to TRBJ1-5; 10 nucleotides agree with TRBD1. CDR3 sequence reads: CASSRDRGGNQPQHF. The CDR3 bases are TGTGCCAGCTCACGGGACAGGGGAGGTAATCAGCCCCAGCATTTT.